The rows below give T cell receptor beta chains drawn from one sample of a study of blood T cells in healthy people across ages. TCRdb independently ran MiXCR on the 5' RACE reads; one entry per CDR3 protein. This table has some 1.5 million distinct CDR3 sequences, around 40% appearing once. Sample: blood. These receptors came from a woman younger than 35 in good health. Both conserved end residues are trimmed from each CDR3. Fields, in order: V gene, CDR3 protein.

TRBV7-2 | ASSLATSGLSYNEQY
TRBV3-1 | ASSQGHDRGQPQH
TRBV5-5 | ASSLNSVFNGRALNEQF
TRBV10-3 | AISESRIAY
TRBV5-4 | ASSLGAGVPGTQY
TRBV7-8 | ASSPRAWHEQF
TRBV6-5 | ASSYGVPNEQF
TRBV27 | AVQGYTDTQY
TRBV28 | ASTLVRRFYGYT
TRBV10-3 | AISYSLAQETQY
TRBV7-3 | ASSLRARDYTDTQY
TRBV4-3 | ASSQGDNYEQY
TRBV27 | ASSGLNLAKNIQY